The clone carrying this T cell receptor (beta chain) occurred many times. The antigen remains unidentified. The entry originates in a study of identical twins. Using its own MiXCR run on the 5' RACE reads, TCRdb lists one record per CDR3 protein. Of about 240,000 distinct CDR3 sequences in the sample, roughly 10% are singletons; the top ten hold about 9%. The germline gives CDR1 SGHRS, CDR2 YFSETQ. Between the trimmed V and J ends, which lost 4 bases and 6 bases, there was a span of 12 bases. The CDR3 spans 13 residues. Study-wide findings and caveats: Reduced insertions were recorded for abundant cord blood beta clonotypes, with no such pattern in memory repertoires. There is a chance that invariant MAIT and iNKT cells partially muddied zero-insertion analyses.

Sequencing was performed on memory T cells sorted from blood. The sequence derives from a man aged 50-59 years in good health. J is TRBJ2-3 and V is TRBV5-1; D gene ambiguous. DNA for the CDR3: TGCGCCAGCAGCGGTGTCTGGGCGGATACGCAGTATTTT. This sequence encodes CASSGVWADTQYF.